This T cell receptor (beta chain) was sequenced in a study of vaccination and CD4 T cells after COVID-19. Study at large: A median of approximately 75 days (range 14 to 241) separated dose two from the taking of post-vaccine samples.

This clonotype was seen a few times. What it binds is unknown. Trimming stripped 2 bases from V and 5 bases from J, with 15 bases between. CDR3 length: 15 residues. Per germline, CDR1 MNHEY and CDR2 SMNVEV (reference sequence). The study sequenced cultured CD4+ T cell DNA using the Oncomine TCR Beta short-read assay. Investigators isolated genomic DNA from cultured CD4+ T cells. TCRdb used MiXCR to reprocess the PCR reads, holding one entry per CDR3 protein. This sample carries around 12,000 distinct CDR3 sequences, 25% to 35% of them seen once, and the ten largest clones take roughly a third. The sample's treatment: roughly 10-day PBMC culture with coronavirus spike peptide pools or control peptides (ViraFEST assay). Replacement of half the medium with fresh IL-2 medium took place on days 3 and 7.

The sequencing here drew on CD4+ T cells from blood, cultured in vitro, taken before SARS-CoV-2 vaccination. The receptor was derived from a human donor who received a COVID-19 vaccine. The chain carries TRBV27 and TRBJ2-5; perhaps TRBD2 as D (6 bases). The CDR3: CASSLMDHGRETQYF. The CDR3 region has the DNA TGTGCCAGCAGTTTAATGGATCATGGGAGGGAGACCCAGTACTTC.